Below, one T cell receptor (beta chain) is given with its context. No antigen is known for it. The sample belongs to a study of CXCR3-negative and CXCR3-positive naive CD8 T cells. Study-wide results and caveats: Comparably high diversity marked both naive subsets, whereas memory CD8+ cells had much lower diversity. The authors found comparable surface CD5 between naive subsets and inferred TCR strength from TRB CDR3 properties. Naive CXCR3-positive cells had TRB CDR3s more hydrophobic than those of CXCR3-negative naive cells.

CDR1 is SGHRS and CDR2 is YFSETQ in the germline V gene. This CDR3 is 13 amino acids long. TRB cDNA was prepared as libraries by UMI-labeled 5' RACE. From the 5' RACE reads, TCRdb lists one entry per CDR3 protein and no DNA. The data include 150,000 or so distinct CDR3 sequences; the top ten clones carry about 0.48%. Sequenced input: naive CXCR3+ CD8+ T cells from blood. As for subset: CD45RO-CCR7+CD27+CD95- naive CD8+ T cells expressing CXCR3 (TNR3+). The TCR originated in a human donor in good health. Some clones in this sample may be carry-over from other donors' samples. The rearrangement joins TRBV5-1 to TRBJ2-7. CDR3 sequence reads: CASSDPMAYEQYF.